The clone carrying this TCR beta chain was found a few times. Antigen specificity is unknown. Until they underwent thyroid surgery, no patient had received any treatment. In the source study's methods: In papillary thyroid cancer, a distant-metastasis classifier was built using CDR3 differences across clinicopathological groups. MiXCR re-clonotyped the PCR reads for TCRdb. The V and J calls were determined by TCRdb, not by the authors. The sample has approximately 38,000 clones, more than 25% seen once. This sample is part of a study of metastatic and nonmetastatic thyroid tumors. Across the study: Comparative analysis of repertoires was undertaken across blood and tumor or nodule tissue obtained from malignant and benign thyroid patients.

Points from the study as a whole: Malignant thyroid tumors reportedly exceeded benign nodules significantly in TCR beta diversity, with the difference appearing in blood and tumor.

V was shortened by 7 bases and J by 0 bases, with 5 bases between the two germline ends. The V gene's germline CDR1 is MNHNS and CDR2 SASEGT. This CDR3 is 12 amino acids long. The sequence derives from a female donor with papillary thyroid cancer or a benign thyroid nodule (not recorded which). Some clones in this sample may be carry-over from other donors' samples. The sample consisted of blood. The chain links TRBV6-1 to TRBJ2-3; no clear D gene. CDR3 nucleotide sequence: TGTGCCAGCAAGGGTAGCACAGATACGCAGTATTTT. Encoded protein: CASKGSTDTQYF.